At least ten counts were recorded for the clone carrying this T cell receptor (beta chain). Its target is not known. RNA transcripts served as the template for amplifying TCR beta CDR3 regions. The HTBI primer set served for first-round RT-PCR of the TCR CDR3. TCRdb passed the multiplex PCR reads through MiXCR, listing each CDR3 protein once. The sample carries fewer than 700,000 distinct CDR3 sequences, around 16% recorded once. This CDR3 contains 13 residues. Germline V gene data show CDR1 as KGHSH and CDR2 as LQKENI. Trimming shortened V by 4 bases and J by 5 bases, and 9 bases separated the two germline ends. The data belong to a study of T cells in Graves' hyperthyroidism and ophthalmopathy. Across the whole study: At the time of initial diagnosis and before any treatment, peripheral blood was collected. The study's findings and limits: Blood also showed most of the thyroid clonotypes that were expanded above 0.001.

Graves' hyperthyroidism was deemed stable absent ophthalmopathy progression within 18 months. Sequenced input: blood. This TCR was sampled from a woman under 40 with Graves' hyperthyroidism. This sequence joins TRBV18 and TRBJ1-5; unclear D gene. CDR3 residues: CASSQYKDQPQHF. In DNA, the CDR3 is TGTGCCAGCTCACAGTACAAGGATCAGCCCCAGCATTTT.